This T cell receptor beta chain was documented in a study of T cells after yellow fever vaccination. Study background: SMART-Seq v4 Ultra Low Input prepared libraries from low-cell fractions.

One entry per CDR3 protein, called by TCRdb with MiXCR from the 5' RACE reads. Of hundreds of thousands of distinct CDR3 sequences in the sample, approximately 13% were seen once. The CDR3 extends over 15 amino acids. Looked up from germline, CDR1 is SGHNT and CDR2 is YENEEA. V lost 3 bases to trimming and J lost 10 bases; unmatched junction nucleotides: 10. The sequence came from a man aged 25 to 40 who received the YFV17D yellow fever vaccine. This chain joins TRBV11-3 and TRBJ2-1, with 9 bases aligning to TRBD2. The sample here was PBMCs, taken on the day of the yellow fever booster vaccination. CDR3 sequence: CASSFTGTSNREQFF. The CDR3 region has the DNA TGTGCCAGCAGCTTTACCGGGACTAGCAATAGGGAGCAGTTCTTC.